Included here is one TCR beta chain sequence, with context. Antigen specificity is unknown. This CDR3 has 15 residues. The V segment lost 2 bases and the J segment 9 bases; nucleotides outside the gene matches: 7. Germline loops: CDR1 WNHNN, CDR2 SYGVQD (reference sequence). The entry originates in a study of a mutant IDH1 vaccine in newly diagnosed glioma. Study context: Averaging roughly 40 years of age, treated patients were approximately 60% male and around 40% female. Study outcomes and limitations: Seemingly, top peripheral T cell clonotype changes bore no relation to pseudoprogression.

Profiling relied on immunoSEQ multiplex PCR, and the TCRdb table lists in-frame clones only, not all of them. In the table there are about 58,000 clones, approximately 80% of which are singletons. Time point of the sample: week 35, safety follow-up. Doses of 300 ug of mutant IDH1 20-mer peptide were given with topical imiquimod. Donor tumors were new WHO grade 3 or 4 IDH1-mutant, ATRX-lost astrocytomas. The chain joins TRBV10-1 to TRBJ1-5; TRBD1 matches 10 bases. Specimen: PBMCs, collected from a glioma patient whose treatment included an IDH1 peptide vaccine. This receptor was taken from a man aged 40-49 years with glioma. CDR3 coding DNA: TGCGCCAGCAGTGAGCCAGGACAGGGGGGAACGCCCCAGCATTTT. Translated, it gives CASSEPGQGGTPQHF.